This T cell receptor beta chain was sequenced in a study of shared T cell receptors in the human thymus. This CDR3 comprises 17 residues. The protocol was immunoSEQ multiplex PCR, while the TCRdb copy is restricted to in-frame clones and leaves out a portion. The sample holds hundreds of thousands of clones, over 75% seen once. The sample was also linked to a second study, of human thymus T cells. That work states: Thymus specimens were resections from corrective heart surgery. There appeared to be biased usage of V and J genes in thymic and blood repertoires.

This receptor was taken from a boy younger than two with a congenital heart defect. The material sequenced was thymocytes. The V and J genes are TRBV21-1 and TRBJ2-2; whether TRBD2, the table's D call, matches the DNA was not checked. TRBV21-1 is a known pseudogene. CDR3 coding DNA: TGTGCCAGCAGCAATCTAGATAGCGGGAGTTTTTCCGGGGAGCTGTTTTTT. Its protein is CASSNLDSGSFSGELFF.